What follows are 27 T cell receptor beta chains derived from one specimen sequenced in a study of blood T cell repertoires in COVID-19. The protocol was immunoSEQ multiplex PCR, while the TCRdb copy is restricted to in-frame clones and leaves out a portion. The sample contains fewer than 250,000 clones, 88% of which appear only once. Material for sequencing was peripheral blood. Source of these receptors: a man aged 70-80 years with acute or convalescent COVID-19.

This clone is a singleton in its sample. The CDR3: CASSSSVGHGSGANVLTF. The DNA for the CDR3 is TGTGCCAGCAGCTCCAGCGTAGGACACGGCTCTGGGGCCAACGTCCTGACTTTC. The V gene is TRBV11-3, the J gene TRBJ2-6; tentatively, D is TRBD1 (5 bases). Germline CDR1 reads SGHNT; CDR2 reads YENEEA. This CDR3 is 18 amino acids long. The V end lost 4 bases, the J end lost 0 bases, and 16 bases lay between the germline ends. The whole variable domain, filled in from reference TRBV11-3 and TRBJ2-6, reads EAGVVQSPRYKIIEKKQPVAFWCNPISGHNTLYWYLQNLGQGPELLIRYENEEAVDDSQLPKDRFSAERLKGVDSTLKIQPAELGDSAVYLCASSSSVGHGSGANVLTFGAGSRLTVL.

The genes are TRBV19 and TRBJ2-7; TRBD2 is a possible D gene (6 bases). Trimming took 2 bases from V and 3 from J, leaving 14 bases between them. CDR3 size: 15 residues. CDR1 is LNHDA, CDR2 SQIVND, per germline (reference sequence). The DNA for the CDR3 is TGTGCCAGTAGTATAAAAGGCGGGAAGGTCTACGAGCAGTACTTC. Its translation: CASSIKGGKVYEQYF.

CDR3 amino acids: CSVGRVGTGELFF. CDR3 in DNA: TGCAGCGTTGGGAGGGTGGGCACCGGGGAGCTGTTTTTT. The genes are TRBV29-1 and TRBJ2-2; a weak D match, TRBD2 (6 bases). Germline V gives CDR1 SQVTM, CDR2 ANQGSEA. The CDR3 loop spans 13 amino acids. The V end was cut by 4 bases, the J end by 4 bases, with 10 bases between.

J is TRBJ2-7 and V is TRBV21-1; TRBD1 reflects the table's D call only, with no check against the DNA. TRBV21-1 is a known pseudogene. This CDR3 has 20 residues. The CDR3 sequence: CASSKDSGVIGRGVAYEQYF. In DNA form, the CDR3 reads TGTGCCAGCAGCAAAGATAGCGGTGTGATAGGCAGGGGGGTAGCCTACGAGCAGTACTTC.

On this clone itself: Different DNA sequences within this sample yield the same CDR3. DNA for the CDR3: TGTGCCAGCAGTTCCAGACCAGGCGGCAATCAGCCCCAGCATTTT. This codes for CASSSRPGGNQPQHF. The V gene is TRBV28, the J gene TRBJ1-5; D is ambiguous. V was shortened by 4 bases and J by 2 bases, with 12 bases between the two germline ends. The CDR3 runs to 15 residues. Per germline, CDR1 MDHEN and CDR2 SYDVKM.

J is TRBJ2-7 and V is TRBV6-2 or TRBV6-3, with a possible D match to TRBD1 (6 bases). Trimming left V 6 bases short and J 2 bases short, with 11 bases between. Germline V gene lookup returns CDR1 MNHEY and CDR2 SVGEGT. The CDR3 covers 13 residues. CDR3 protein: CASSWTVAYEQYF. DNA of the CDR3: TGTGCCAGCAGCTGGACAGTTGCCTACGAGCAGTACTTC.

This chain uses TRBV9 with TRBJ2-3, with 14 bases lining up with TRBD2. Germline V gene sequence: CDR1 SGDLS, CDR2 YYNGEE. The trim removed 3 bases at V and 1 base at J, leaving 10 bases unmatched. The CDR3 is 19 amino acids. CDR3 sequence (DNA): TGTGCCAGCAGCGGGCGACTAGCGGGAGGGGGGTCTGGCACAGATACGCAGTATTTT. It codes for CASSGRLAGGGSGTDTQYF.

This rearrangement joins TRBV6-5 to TRBJ1-3; no clear D gene. Germline V gene data show CDR1 as MNHEY and CDR2 as SVGAGI. V was shortened by 2 bases and J by 3 bases, with 5 bases between the two germline ends. CDR3 length: 13 amino acids. CDR3 sequence reads: CASSYAGGNTIYF. CDR3 nucleotide sequence: TGTGCCAGCAGTTACGCCGGTGGAAACACCATATATTTT.

The V call is TRBV10-1, the J call TRBJ2-3; possible D gene TRBD2, 5 bases. V was pared by 7 bases and J by 6 bases, with 20 bases between. Per germline, CDR1 WNHNN and CDR2 SYGVQD (reference sequence). The CDR3 contains 15 residues. In DNA, the CDR3 is TGCGCCAGCATCGGGGAAAATAACGTCAAGGATACGCAGTATTTT. It encodes CASIGENNVKDTQYF.

The rearrangement joins TRBV6-5 to TRBJ1-1, with D possibly TRBD1 on 5 matching bases. CDR1 MNHEY and CDR2 SVGAGI come from the germline V gene. Trimming took 2 bases from V and 0 from J, leaving 13 bases between them. This CDR3 region has 16 residues. CDR3 coding DNA: TGTGCCAGCAGTTACGGTGGGGCGCCTCTGAACACTGAAGCTTTCTTT. This gives the protein CASSYGGAPLNTEAFF.

The chain carries TRBV7-3 and TRBJ2-5; tentative D call: TRBD2 (5 bases). V was pared by 2 bases and J by 2 bases, with 12 bases between. CDR1 and CDR2 from the germline V gene are SGHTA and FQGTGA. The CDR3 is made up of 15 amino acids. The CDR3 nucleotides are TGTGCCAGCAGCTTAGGAGGCCCATTTCAAGAGACCCAGTACTTC. Its translation: CASSLGGPFQETQYF.

The chain couples TRBV19 to TRBJ1-5; D perhaps matches TRBD1 (5 bases). Trimming shortened V by 3 bases and J by 7 bases, and 10 bases separated the two germline ends. Germline V lookup: CDR1 LNHDA, CDR2 SQIVND (reference sequence). The CDR3 has 13 residues. CDR3 protein: CASSIDSVQPQHF. Written as DNA, the CDR3 is TGTGCCAGTAGTATTGACAGTGTCCAGCCCCAGCATTTT. Full variable domain (remainder filled in from reference TRBV19 and TRBJ1-5): DGGITQSPKYLFRKEGQNVTLSCEQNLNHDAMYWYRQDPGQGLRLIYYSQIVNDFQKGDIAEGYSVSREKKESFPLTVTSAQKNPTAFYLCASSIDSVQPQHFGDGTRLSIL.

This chain links TRBV12-3 or TRBV12-4 with TRBJ2-7; 7 nucleotides agree with TRBD2. The CDR3 loop spans 13 amino acids. V lost 5 bases and J lost 4; bases outside the gene matches: 5. The CDR3 region is CASSTGGSYEQYF. The CDR3 coding sequence is TGTGCCAGCAGTACCGGCGGGAGTTACGAGCAGTACTTC.

J is TRBJ2-7 and V is TRBV7-9; 11 nucleotides match TRBD2. Germline V lookup: CDR1 SEHNR, CDR2 FQNEAQ (reference sequence). The V segment lost 8 bases and the J segment 4 bases; nucleotides outside the gene matches: 7. CDR3 size: 14 residues. CDR3: CASRTSGSGYEQYF. As DNA, the CDR3 is TGTGCCAGCCGAACTAGCGGGAGCGGTTACGAGCAGTACTTC.

The CDR3 region has the DNA TGTGCCAGCAGCGTAGTTGGGACAACCCCCACCGGGGAGCTGTTTTTT. The encoded protein is CASSVVGTTPTGELFF. The chain carries TRBV9 and TRBJ2-2, with D possibly matching TRBD1 (6 bases). Germline values: CDR1 SGDLS, CDR2 YYNGEE. This CDR3 region has 16 residues. With 0 bases removed from V and 4 bases from J, the gap between germline ends came to 13 bases.

CDR3 in amino acids: CASSPSAGTGSTDTQYF. The CDR3 coding sequence is TGTGCCAGCTCACCCTCCGCCGGGACAGGGAGCACAGATACGCAGTATTTT. The chain combines TRBV18 with TRBJ2-3, with TRBD1 matching 9 bases. V shed 3 bases, J shed 0 bases, and the junction held 7 bases outside the gene matches. Germline lookup yields CDR1 KGHSH and CDR2 LQKENI. The CDR3 is made up of 17 amino acids.

The chain carries TRBV5-4 and TRBJ2-5; D uncertain. Trimming removed 1 base at V and 4 bases at J, with 17 bases between. Looked up from germline, CDR1 is SGHNT and CDR2 is YYREEE (reference sequence). The CDR3 has 16 amino acids. The CDR3 is CASSLFMQATRETQYF. The CDR3 region has the DNA TGTGCCAGCAGCTTGTTTATGCAGGCGACCAGAGAGACCCAGTACTTC.

The chain has TRBV4-3 and TRBJ2-6; TRBD1 might be the D (5 bases). The CDR3 is made up of 15 amino acids. Germline CDR1 reads LGHNA; CDR2 reads YSLEER. V was shortened by 8 bases and J by 3 bases, with 14 bases between the two germline ends. As DNA, the CDR3 is TGCGCCAGCGCGTACTCCAGGGATGGGGCCAACGTCCTGACTTTC. Its translation is CASAYSRDGANVLTF.

The chain uses TRBV6-6 and TRBJ1-2; D is perhaps TRBD1 (6 bases). The CDR3 runs to 12 residues. Germline CDR1 and CDR2: MNHNY and SVGAGI (reference sequence). V was shortened by 4 bases and J by 5 bases, with 8 bases between the two germline ends. DNA of the CDR3: TGTGCCAGCAGTTCGGACAGTTATGGCTACACCTTC. As protein: CASSSDSYGYTF.

This chain connects TRBV7-3 to TRBJ2-7; a possible D gene is TRBD2 (6 bases). V was cut by 6 bases and J by 3 bases, with 15 bases left in between. The CDR3 runs 14 residues. Germline CDR1 and CDR2: SGHTA and FQGTGA. CDR3 in amino acids: CASRRGSAFYEQYF. The CDR3 DNA is TGTGCCAGCAGGCGGGGTTCTGCCTTCTACGAGCAGTACTTC. Based on the CDR3 plus reference TRBV7-3 and TRBJ2-7, the full variable domain is GAGVSQTPSNKVTEKGKYVELRCDPISGHTALYWYRQSLGQGPEFLIYFQGTGAADDSGLPNDRFFAVRPEGSVSTLKIQRTERGDSAVYLCASRRGSAFYEQYFGPGTRLTVT.

This chain's CDR3 is CASSLRTSGANSYNEQFF. CDR3 nucleotide sequence: TGTGCCAGCAGCTTACGGACTAGCGGGGCTAACTCCTACAATGAGCAGTTCTTC. The chain carries TRBV9 and TRBJ2-1; 12 nucleotides agree with TRBD2. Trimming took 4 bases from V and 0 from J; bases not matched to a gene: 8. Germline-derived CDR1 and CDR2 are SGDLS and YYNGEE. The CDR3 covers 18 residues.

This chain links TRBV5-8 with TRBJ1-6, with unresolved D. CDR3 length: 14 amino acids. Trimming left V 0 bases short and J 4 bases short, with 5 bases between. CDR1 SGHTS and CDR2 YDEGEE come from the germline V gene. For the CDR3, the DNA is TGTGCCAGCAGCTTGGAACGGTATAATTCACCCCTCCACTTT. Its translation is CASSLERYNSPLHF.

The genes are TRBV5-5 and TRBJ2-5; the match to TRBD2 covers 9 bases. Germline V CDR1 and CDR2: SGHKS, YYEKEE (reference sequence). The CDR3 has 15 residues. With V trimmed by 1 base and J by 5 bases, 6 bases remained unmatched. CDR3 coding DNA: TGTGCCAGCAGCTTGCGGTGGACTAGCGAGGAGACCCAGTACTTC. It specifies CASSLRWTSEETQYF.

The rearrangement links TRBV2 to TRBJ2-1, with D uncertain. Germline-derived CDR1 and CDR2 are SNHLY and FYNNEI. The CDR3 contains 11 residues. Trimming took off 4 bases at V and 6 bases at J, with 4 bases between the two ends. This chain's CDR3 is CASSVLNEQFF. The CDR3 DNA reads as TGTGCCAGCAGTGTCCTCAATGAGCAGTTCTTC.

This clone was counted at least ten times. The chain combines TRBV2 with TRBJ2-7; D might be TRBD1 (5 bases). The CDR3 spans 16 residues. Germline values: CDR1 SNHLY, CDR2 FYNNEI. The V end was cut by 1 base, the J end by 1 base, with 14 bases between. The DNA of the CDR3 is TGTGCCAGCAGTGAAGGGGGCGGTGTAACTTCCTACGAGCAGTACTTC. The encoded protein is CASSEGGGVTSYEQYF. Full variable domain (remainder filled in from reference TRBV2 and TRBJ2-7): EPEVTQTPSHQVTQMGQEVILRCVPISNHLYFYWYRQILGQKVEFLVSFYNNEISEKSEIFDDQFSVERPDGSNFTLKIRSTKLEDSAMYFCASSEGGGVTSYEQYFGPGTRLTVT.

This chain connects TRBV5-4 to TRBJ2-1, with TRBD2 identical over 8 bases. The CDR3 length is 16 residues. V was clipped by 1 base and J by 6 bases; unmatched bases: 9. Germline CDR1 and CDR2: SGHNT and YYREEE (reference sequence). The CDR3 DNA follows: TGTGCCAGCAGCTTGAAAAGGTCGGGAGGGTCCAATGAGCAGTTCTTC. The encoded protein is CASSLKRSGGSNEQFF.

The chain couples TRBV4-2 to TRBJ1-2; no clear D gene. Germline CDR1 and CDR2: LGHNA and YNFKEQ. The CDR3 extends over 12 amino acids. V was clipped by 1 base and J by 8 bases, with 8 bases between them. CDR3 loop: CASSQGQFGYTF. The CDR3 DNA reads as TGTGCCAGCAGCCAAGGTCAATTCGGCTACACCTTC.